This record covers a single T cell receptor beta chain. Its matching antigen is unknown. This record belongs to a study of cytomegalovirus exposure and HLA in healthy donors. The PCR ran on 60 Vbeta and 13 Jbeta primers. Clones were read by immunoSEQ multiplex PCR, and TCRdb kept only the in-frame ones, dropping some. This sample carries about 160,000 clones, around 84% of them seen once, and the ten largest clones take approximately 1.9%. The V and J ends lost 1 base and 16 bases respectively, with 17 bases between them. This CDR3 comprises 13 residues. Germline assignment: CDR1 LGHNA and CDR2 YSLEER. The donors, nominally healthy at sampling, likely had unrecorded immune exposures. Study outcomes and limitations: As a later analysis revealed, the rate of TCR association differed by HLA locus, with DRB1 most and HLA-C fewest. In an earlier analysis, in some 600 donors, most V segments appeared productive either ~87% or ~30% of the time.

The chain combines TRBV4-3 with TRBJ2-4; possibly TRBD1 for D (6 bases). The sequenced material came from PBMCs. The clonotype was recovered from a man between 18 and 29 years old in good health and CMV-seronegative. CDR3 sequence: CASSQGQGSLPYF. CDR3 DNA sequence: TGCGCCAGCAGCCAAGGGCAGGGGTCTCTCCCTTACTTC.